Each of the 11 T cell receptor beta chains below was sequenced from the same sample in a study of cytomegalovirus exposure and HLA in healthy donors. The primer mix had 60 Vbeta and 13 Jbeta primers. Clones were read by immunoSEQ multiplex PCR, and TCRdb kept only the in-frame ones, dropping some. The table shows about 140,000 clones, with around 77% occurring only once. The material sequenced was PBMCs. Receptor source: a man aged 18 to 30 in good health and CMV-seronegative.

This clone showed up just once. The chain joins TRBV6-5 to TRBJ1-2; 12 bases line up with TRBD1. The ends lost 8 bases at V and 6 bases at J; junction bases unmatched: 10. The CDR3 extends over 15 amino acids. Per the germline V gene, CDR1 is MNHEY and CDR2 is SVGAGI. The CDR3 DNA follows: TGTGCCAGCGGGACAGGGGGCGCTTTTAGAGATGGCTACACCTTC. Its protein is CASGTGGAFRDGYTF.

V and J are TRBV19 and TRBJ1-2; perhaps TRBD1 as D (6 bases). Trimming pared 1 base from V and 6 bases from J, leaving 21 bases between. Germline V gene lookup returns CDR1 LNHDA and CDR2 SQIVND (reference sequence). CDR3 length: 17 residues. This CDR3 reads CASSIVGRQGKGDGYTF. The CDR3 nucleotides are TGTGCCAGTAGTATAGTCGGGAGGCAGGGGAAAGGGGATGGCTACACCTTC.

The chain is built from TRBV5-1 and TRBJ2-2; weak D call: TRBD1 (6 bases). This CDR3 comprises 15 residues. The germline gives CDR1 SGHRS, CDR2 YFSETQ. Trimming left V 4 bases short and J 4 bases short, with 14 bases between. Here the CDR3 reads CASSIDRSGTGELFF. CDR3 DNA sequence: TGCGCCAGCAGCATAGACAGGAGCGGCACCGGGGAGCTGTTTTTT.

The chain carries TRBV11-2 and TRBJ2-1, with a tentative D call TRBD1 (5 bases). This CDR3 has 14 residues. V lost 3 bases and J 6 bases, leaving 12 bases between the germline ends. Germline V gene data show CDR1 as SGHAT and CDR2 as FQNNGV. CDR3 sequence: CASSFTSGLNEQFF. The CDR3 region has the DNA TGTGCCAGCAGCTTCACTTCAGGGCTCAATGAGCAGTTCTTC.

The J gene is TRBJ2-1, the V gene TRBV6-1, with TRBD2 identical over 13 bases. CDR3 length: 15 amino acids. V lost 4 bases, J lost 6 bases, and 3 bases stayed unmatched. Germline assignment: CDR1 MNHNS and CDR2 SASEGT. CDR3 DNA sequence: TGTGCCAGCAGTGGAACTAGCGGGGGGGTCAATGAGCAGTTCTTC. Protein: CASSGTSGGVNEQFF.

This chain links TRBV5-1 with TRBJ2-3, with TRBD2 identical over 8 bases. Germline CDR1 reads SGHRS; CDR2 reads YFSETQ. The CDR3 runs to 18 residues. V trimming: 3 bases; J trimming: 5 bases; junction bases outside the gene matches: 17. The DNA for the CDR3 is TGCGCCAGCAGCTCCTCTCCTGTGACGGGGGGGCCTTTAGATACGCAGTATTTT. Protein: CASSSSPVTGGPLDTQYF.

The rearrangement links TRBV2 to TRBJ2-1, with 7 bases that match TRBD1. V dropped 6 bases and J dropped 3; count of bases not matched to a gene: 2. CDR1 and CDR2 from the germline V gene are SNHLY and FYNNEI. The CDR3 is made up of 13 amino acids. As DNA, the CDR3 is TGTGCCAGCAGACAGGGGAACTACAATGAGCAGTTCTTC. Its translation is CASRQGNYNEQFF.

This clone came up once. V gene TRBV30 combines with J gene TRBJ1-3; no definite D call. This CDR3 comprises 13 residues. Germline V gene lookup returns CDR1 GTSNPN and CDR2 SVGIG (reference sequence). V lost 3 bases and J 0 bases, leaving 6 bases between the germline ends. CDR3 nucleotides: TGTGCCTGGAGAGCGGGCTCTGGAAACACCATATATTTT. Its protein is CAWRAGSGNTIYF.

This rearrangement joins TRBV21-1 to TRBJ1-1; TRBD1, the table's D call, was not compared with the DNA. TRBV21-1 is shown as a pseudogene. The length of the CDR3 is 16 residues. In DNA, the CDR3 is TGTGCCAGCAGCAAAGTGGCCAGGTCGAGGAACACTGAAGCTTTCTTT. Amino acids: CASSKVARSRNTEAFF.

This chain connects TRBV7-2 to TRBJ1-2; 10 bases agree with TRBD1. CDR3 length: 13 amino acids. J lost 7 bases, V lost 5 bases, and 4 bases had no gene match. Germline loops: CDR1 SGHTA, CDR2 FQGNSA. CDR3 in DNA: TGTGCCAGCAGCCAAGACAGGGGGCTTGGCTACACCTTC. Its protein is CASSQDRGLGYTF.

The V call is TRBV5-4, the J call TRBJ1-1; D remains ambiguous. Germline lookup yields CDR1 SGHNT and CDR2 YYREEE (reference sequence). The ends were cut back, 3 bases at V and 0 bases at J, with 15 bases in the middle. CDR3 length: 16 amino acids. CDR3: CASSSIPGGLNTEAFF. The CDR3 nucleotides are TGTGCCAGCAGCTCTATCCCAGGAGGACTGAACACTGAAGCTTTCTTT.